The next 24 T cell receptor beta chains were all read from a single sample in a study of post-analysis software for immune sequencing data. Carried by the TCR beta cDNA libraries were unique molecular identifiers. TCRdb independently ran MiXCR on the PCR reads; one entry per CDR3 protein. The data show about 160,000 distinct CDR3 sequences, with approximately 35% seen just once and 25% to 35% held by the top ten. The sequences come from blood, collected after autologous hematopoietic stem cell transplantation. These receptors came from a girl between 10 and 17 years old with multiple sclerosis.

The CDR3 spells CASSEGLAVPSADTQYF. The CDR3 DNA reads TGTGCCAGCAGTGAGGGCCTAGCGGTCCCATCGGCAGATACGCAGTATTTT. The chain links TRBV2 to TRBJ2-3; 7 positions agree with TRBD2. CDR3 size: 17 residues. The trim removed 3 bases at V and 4 bases at J, leaving 13 bases unmatched. CDR1 is SNHLY, CDR2 FYNNEI, per germline.

This clonotype was seen only a few times. A much larger clone lies a single base off, so this may be a read error. The rearrangement joins TRBV29-1 to TRBJ2-1, with 13 bases identical to TRBD2. V lost 0 bases and J lost 10; bases outside the gene matches: 15. Germline V CDR1 and CDR2: SQVTM, ANQGSEA. The CDR3 extends over 18 amino acids. CDR3: CSVEDPWTSGGPIGEQFF. The CDR3 DNA reads TGCAGCGTTGAAGATCCCTGGACTAGCGGGGGTCCGATAGGGGAGCAGTTCTTC.

The chain is built from TRBV20-1 and TRBJ2-7; no clear D. This CDR3 spans 16 amino acids. Trimming cost V 3 bases and J 4 bases, with 22 bases left between them. Germline values: CDR1 DFQATT, CDR2 SNEGSKA (reference sequence). CDR3 coding DNA: TGCAGTGCTAGCCCCACCTGGGTCGGAAGGGATTACGAGCAGTACTTC. Translation: CSASPTWVGRDYEQYF.

This clonotype was seen a few times. J is TRBJ2-5 and V is TRBV25-1; tentative D call: TRBD2 (5 bases). V lost 3 bases and J lost 5, with 10 bases in between. In germline, CDR1 is MGHDK, CDR2 SYGVNS. The CDR3 has 13 residues. CDR3 region: CASSDQRWETQYF. DNA of the CDR3: TGTGCCAGCAGTGACCAGCGGTGGGAGACCCAGTACTTC.

The chain is built from TRBV3-1 and TRBJ1-2; D perhaps matches TRBD1 (6 bases). V was cut by 0 bases and J by 6 bases, with 11 bases left in between. The CDR3 is 14 amino acids. Germline lookup yields CDR1 LGHDT and CDR2 YNNKEL (reference sequence). The CDR3, as DNA: TGTGCCAGCAGCCAAGACAGGGGAAGCCATGGCTACACCTTC. Translating it yields CASSQDRGSHGYTF.

This chain links TRBV12-3 or TRBV12-4 with TRBJ2-3; TRBD1 matches 7 bases. Unmatched junction bases numbered 12, after V lost 9 bases and J lost 0 bases. The CDR3 totals 16 residues. The CDR3 DNA sequence: TGTGCCAGTTTCCTAGGACAGGCCACTAGCACAGATACGCAGTATTTT. Protein: CASFLGQATSTDTQYF.

With respect to this clonotype: At one boundary the junction diverges from the germline segment, which might be a read error. This chain joins TRBV10-3 and TRBJ1-1; D remains unclear. This CDR3 comprises 14 residues. Germline CDR1 and CDR2: ENHRY and SYGVKD. In DNA form, the CDR3 reads TGTGTCATCAGTGACGCTTCCAGGCTCCTCGGGGCTTTCTTT. Protein: CVISDASRLLGAFF.

V and J are TRBV10-2 and TRBJ2-7; 7 bases align to TRBD1. The end of the DNA aligns better with TRBJ2-5, so the J call may be wrong. Germline loops: CDR1 WSHSY, CDR2 SAAADI. This CDR3 comprises 18 residues. The CDR3 nucleotides read TGCGCCAGCAGTGAGTCTGTTGGCAGGGGGTCGTTGAGAGGGACCCAGTACTTC. Translated: CASSESVGRGSLRGTQYF.

A remark on this clonotype: With a much larger clone just one base away, this may be a read error. The rearrangement joins TRBV12-3 or TRBV12-4 to TRBJ1-1; D uncertain. This CDR3 is built from 13 residues. V lost 11 bases and J lost 1, with 14 bases in between. DNA for the CDR3: TGTGCCTGCTCGGTCTGGGAGAACACTGAAGCTTTCTTT. It encodes CACSVWENTEAFF.

A few counts support this clonotype. The V and J genes are TRBV29-1 and TRBJ2-2, with TRBD2 matching 14 bases. Per the germline V gene, CDR1 is SQVTM and CDR2 is ANQGSEA. The CDR3 spans 14 residues. The V segment lost 7 bases and the J segment 4 bases; nucleotides outside the gene matches: 2. CDR3 loop: CSAGTSGSTGELFF. CDR3 nucleotide sequence: TGCAGCGCTGGGACTAGCGGGAGCACCGGGGAGCTGTTTTTT.

Here the CDR3 DNA reads TGTGCCAGCAGTTACGAGGGCGCCGAGCAGTACTTC. Its protein is CASSYEGAEQYF. V gene TRBV27 combines with J gene TRBJ2-5; TRBD2 is a possible D gene (5 bases). The last part of the DNA fits TRBJ2-7 better; the J call may be wrong. Per germline, CDR1 MNHEY and CDR2 SMNVEV (reference sequence). The CDR3 length is 12 residues.

As concerns this clonotype: This is likely a read error, given that the CDR3 carries no conserved phenylalanine or tryptophan at its end. The chain employs TRBV7-2 and TRBJ1-5, with unresolved D. This CDR3 has 13 residues. Germline V CDR1 and CDR2: SGHTA, FQGNSA. V was cut by 8 bases and J by 7 bases, with 15 bases left in between. CDR3: CASGRVTDQPQHV. CDR3 DNA: TGTGCCAGCGGGAGGGTAACGGACCAGCCCCAGCATGTT.

In this sample, this clonotype turned up a few times. CDR3 nucleotides: TGTGCCAGCAGCCACGCCGGAACCGGGACAGGGAGGTTGGGGAACACTGAAGCTTTCTTT. It specifies CASSHAGTGTGRLGNTEAFF. The rearrangement uses TRBV5-6 and TRBJ1-1; 9 bases align to TRBD1. Germline V gives CDR1 SGHDT, CDR2 YYEEEE. The CDR3 sequence is 20 residues long. The trim removed 4 bases at V and 1 base at J, leaving 20 bases unmatched. The whole variable domain, filled in from reference TRBV5-6 and TRBJ1-1, reads DAGVTQSPTHLIKTRGQQVTLRCSPKSGHDTVSWYQQALGQGPQFIFQYYEEEERQRGNFPDRFSGHQFPNYSSELNVNALLLGDSALYLCASSHAGTGTGRLGNTEAFFGQGTRLTVV.

V is TRBV7-6 and J is TRBJ2-1, with 7 bases identical to TRBD2. CDR3 length equals 18 residues. Germline CDR1 SGHVS, CDR2 FNYEAQ. V shed 5 bases, J shed 10 bases, and the junction held 23 bases outside the gene matches. The CDR3 loop is CASSPKRGGRAGRREQFF. CDR3 DNA sequence: TGTGCCAGCAGCCCCAAAAGGGGCGGGAGAGCGGGGAGGAGGGAGCAGTTCTTC.

Only a few counts were recorded for this clonotype. This chain uses TRBV11-3 with TRBJ2-5; D gene ambiguous. Germline CDR1 SGHNT, CDR2 YENEEA. Trimming removed 0 bases at V and 5 bases at J, with 16 bases between. The CDR3 runs 16 residues. For the CDR3, the DNA is TGTGCCAGCAGCTTAGAGGCCACCCCCGGGCGGGAGACCCAGTACTTC. The encoded protein is CASSLEATPGRETQYF.

The chain recombines TRBV5-5 with TRBJ2-5, with a possible D match to TRBD2 (5 bases). The J call may be incorrect, as the DNA end agrees better with TRBJ2-7. The CDR3 contains 12 residues. Per germline, CDR1 SGHKS and CDR2 YYEKEE (reference sequence). This CDR3 reads CASSLRGYEQYF. The CDR3 region has the DNA TGTGCCAGCAGCTTGAGAGGGTACGAGCAGTACTTC.

This clonotype was counted only a few times. A much larger clone differs from this one at a single base, so this may be a read error. The chain's CDR3 is CASSHEGCEQYF. The DNA of the CDR3 is TGTGCCAGCAGTCACGAGGGCTGCGAGCAGTACTTC. J is TRBJ2-7 and V is TRBV6-6, with D tentatively TRBD2 (5 bases). CDR1 is MNHNY, CDR2 SVGAGI, per germline (reference sequence). The V gene lost 5 bases and the J gene lost 6 bases, with 11 bases spanning the gap. This CDR3 contains 12 residues.

V gene TRBV19 combines with J gene TRBJ2-7, with 14 bases that match TRBD2. The CDR3 totals 15 residues. V was pared by 3 bases and J by 6 bases, with 4 bases of the junction left unmatched. Germline CDR1 reads LNHDA; CDR2 reads SQIVND (reference sequence). CDR3 DNA sequence: TGTGCCAGTAGTATCCCTGGACTAGCGGGAGGCGAGCAGTACTTC. Translating gives CASSIPGLAGGEQYF.

This clonotype turned up a few times. The chain carries TRBV15 and TRBJ2-3; TRBD2 might be the D (6 bases). CDR3 length equals 14 residues. Germline V gene sequence: CDR1 LNHNV, CDR2 YYDKDF (reference sequence). V was clipped by 3 bases and J by 0 bases, with 7 bases between them. The CDR3 DNA follows: TGTGCCACCAGCAGTAGCGGTAGCACAGATACGCAGTATTTT. Translated, it gives CATSSSGSTDTQYF.

This rearrangement joins TRBV28 to TRBJ2-3, with a possible D match to TRBD2 (6 bases). In germline, CDR1 is MDHEN, CDR2 SYDVKM. This CDR3 has 12 residues. Trimming stripped 8 bases from V and 6 bases from J, with 12 bases between. The CDR3 reads CASLGLTDTQYF. The CDR3 coding sequence is TGTGCCAGCCTGGGACTGACGGATACGCAGTATTTT. The variable domain in full, with the rest retrieved from reference TRBV28 and TRBJ2-3, is DVKVTQSSRYLVKRTGEKVFLECVQDMDHENMFWYRQDPGLGLRLIYFSYDVKMKEKGDIPEGYSVSREKKERFSLILESASTNQTSMYLCASLGLTDTQYFGPGTRLTVL.

The gene calls are TRBV5-1 and TRBJ2-5; TRBD2 matches at 8 bases. V was pared by 0 bases and J by 2 bases, with 6 bases of the junction left unmatched. CDR3 length equals 16 residues. CDR1 is SGHRS and CDR2 is YFSETQ in the germline V gene. The CDR3 loop is CASSLVTSGEQETQYF. CDR3 in DNA: TGCGCCAGCAGCTTGGTTACTAGCGGAGAACAAGAGACCCAGTACTTC.

Ten or more counts support this clonotype. The rearrangement joins TRBV5-6 to TRBJ1-1; perhaps TRBD1 as D (6 bases). Germline-derived CDR1 and CDR2 are SGHDT and YYEEEE. The V end was cut by 0 bases, the J end by 4 bases, with 10 bases between. There are 14 residues in the CDR3. The CDR3 loop is CASSLAGRGTEAFF. CDR3 in DNA: TGTGCCAGCAGCTTGGCGGGCAGGGGCACTGAAGCTTTCTTT.

This sequence joins TRBV6-6 and TRBJ2-5; the D gene is possibly TRBD2 (5 bases). Trimming shortened V by 2 bases and J by 4 bases, and 5 bases separated the two germline ends. The CDR3 has 12 residues. The germline V gene has CDR1 MNHNY and CDR2 SVGAGI (reference sequence). The CDR3 DNA reads TGTGCCAGCAGTTACGAGGGAGAGACCCAGTACTTC. It specifies CASSYEGETQYF.

This clonotype came up once. The rearrangement uses TRBV5-1 and TRBJ2-6; 10 nucleotides line up with TRBD1. With 3 bases clipped from V and 1 base from J, the junction kept 10 bases outside the gene matches. The CDR3 loop spans 19 amino acids. CDR1 is SGHRS and CDR2 is YFSETQ in the germline V gene. The CDR3 sequence is CASSYTTRTGGSGANVLTF. For the CDR3, the DNA is TGCGCCAGCAGCTACACAACGCGGACAGGGGGATCTGGGGCCAACGTCCTGACTTTC.